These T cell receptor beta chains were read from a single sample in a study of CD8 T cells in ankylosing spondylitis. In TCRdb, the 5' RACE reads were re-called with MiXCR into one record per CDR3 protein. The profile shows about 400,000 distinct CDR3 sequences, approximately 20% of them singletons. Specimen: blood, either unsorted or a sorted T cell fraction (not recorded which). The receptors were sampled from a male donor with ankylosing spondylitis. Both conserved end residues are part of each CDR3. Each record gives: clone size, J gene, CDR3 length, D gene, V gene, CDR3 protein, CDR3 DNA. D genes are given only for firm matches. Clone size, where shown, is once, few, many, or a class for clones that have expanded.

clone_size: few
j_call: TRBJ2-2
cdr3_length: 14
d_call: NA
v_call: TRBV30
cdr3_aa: CAWTKGPLDGELFF
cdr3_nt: TGTGCCTGGACCAAAGGTCCTCTAGACGGGGAGCTGTTTTTT

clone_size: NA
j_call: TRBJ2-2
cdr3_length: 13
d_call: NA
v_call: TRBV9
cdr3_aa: CASSVQITGELFF
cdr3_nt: TGTGCCAGCAGCGTACAGATCACCGGGGAGCTGTTTTTT

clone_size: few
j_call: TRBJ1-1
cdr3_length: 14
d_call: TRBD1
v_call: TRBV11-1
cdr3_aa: CASSPQGVGTEAFF
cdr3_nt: TGTGCCAGCAGCCCACAGGGGGTGGGCACTGAAGCTTTCTTT

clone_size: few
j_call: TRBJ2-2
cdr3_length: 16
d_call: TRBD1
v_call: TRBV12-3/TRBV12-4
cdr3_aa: CASSLRPGQGGGELFF
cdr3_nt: TGTGCCAGCAGTTTAAGGCCGGGACAGGGAGGCGGGGAGCTGTTTTTT

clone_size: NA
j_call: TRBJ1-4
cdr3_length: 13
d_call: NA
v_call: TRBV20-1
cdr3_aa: CSVIRTVNEKLFF
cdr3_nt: TGCAGTGTAATTAGGACAGTTAATGAAAAACTGTTTTTT

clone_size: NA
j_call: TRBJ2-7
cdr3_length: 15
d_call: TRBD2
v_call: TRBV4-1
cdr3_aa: CASSRTGGNSYEQYF
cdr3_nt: TGCGCCAGCAGTCGAACGGGGGGGAACTCCTACGAGCAGTACTTC

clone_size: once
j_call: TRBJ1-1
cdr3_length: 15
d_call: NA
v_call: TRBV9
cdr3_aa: CASSVEGVERTEAFF
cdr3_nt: TGTGCCAGCAGCGTAGAAGGGGTAGAGAGGACTGAAGCTTTCTTT

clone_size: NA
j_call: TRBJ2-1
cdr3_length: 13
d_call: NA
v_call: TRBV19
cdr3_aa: CASRNTLYNEQFF
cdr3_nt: TGTGCCAGTAGGAACACCCTTTACAATGAGCAGTTCTTC

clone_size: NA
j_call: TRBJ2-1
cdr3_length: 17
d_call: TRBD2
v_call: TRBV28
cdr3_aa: CASSYTLGLAGYNEQFF
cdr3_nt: TGTGCCAGCAGCTACACCCTGGGACTAGCGGGGTACAATGAGCAGTTCTTC

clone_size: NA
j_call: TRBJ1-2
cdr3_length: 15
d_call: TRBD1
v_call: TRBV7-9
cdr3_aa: CASSPRGGSVYGYTF
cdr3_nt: TGTGCCAGCAGCCCCAGGGGGGGCTCGGTCTATGGCTACACCTTC